This entry describes one T cell receptor beta chain. The CDR3 loop spans 15 amino acids. Germline V gene sequence: CDR1 KGHSH, CDR2 LQKENI. Trimming at V came to 6 bases and at J to 5 bases, leaving 9 bases not matched to a gene. Only in-frame clones appear in the TCRdb table, and some are missing; sequencing was by immunoSEQ multiplex PCR. The table shows 170,000 or so clones, with 86% occurring only once. This sample stems from a study of blood T cell repertoires in COVID-19. Study-level information: T cells, B-cell-depleted T cells, or PBMCs supplied cDNA or gDNA.

The material sequenced was peripheral blood. V gene TRBV18 combines with J gene TRBJ2-7, with TRBD2 matching over 11 bases. The clonotype originates from a man aged 50-60 years with active or convalescent COVID-19. Here the CDR3 reads CASSPTSGSPHEQYF. The CDR3 region has the DNA TGTGCCAGCTCCCCCACTAGCGGGAGTCCCCACGAGCAGTACTTC.